Listed below are T cell receptor beta chains from one sample, sequenced in a study of Graves' ophthalmopathy and Graves' hyperthyroidism. TCRdb fed the multiplex PCR reads into MiXCR, producing one record per CDR3 protein. In the table there are about 620,000 distinct CDR3 sequences, 20% to 25% of which are singletons. Material: peripheral blood. Receptors were obtained from a woman aged 18-29 years with stable Graves' hyperthyroidism. Some clones in this sample may be carry-over from other donors' samples. CDR3s include the opening cysteine and the closing phenylalanine or tryptophan. A D gene is named only where the DNA matches it firmly. Size is omitted from some rows. Given values are once, few, many or a class for expanded clones.

>many|TRBD1|TRBV19|TRBJ1-5
TGTGCCAGTGGCCGGGACAGACAATTAGCTTCCAATCAGCCCCAGCATTTT
CASGRDRQLASNQPQHF
>-|-|TRBV4-1|TRBJ1-3
TGCGCCAGCAGCCAAGTTGGGAGGAGTCGTGGAAACACCATATATTTT
CASSQVGRSRGNTIYF
>-|-|TRBV12-3/TRBV12-4|TRBJ1-1
TGTGCCAGCAGCCCCGGGAGGCGGACTGAAGCTTTCTTT
CASSPGRRTEAFF
>many|-|TRBV6-5|TRBJ2-7
TGTGCCAGCAGTCCCGGGGGTTGGACAGGAGGCTACGAGCAGTACTTC
CASSPGGWTGGYEQYF
>many|-|TRBV9|TRBJ2-2
TGTGCCAGCAATAGGGACACCGGGGAGCTGTTTTTT
CASNRDTGELFF
>-|-|TRBV7-2|TRBJ1-2
TGTGCCAGCAGCACCCACCTGACGGCCTATGGCTACACCTTC
CASSTHLTAYGYTF
>many|TRBD1|TRBV7-2|TRBJ1-1
TGTGCCAGCAGGCACGGACAGGCGAACACTGAAGCTTTCTTT
CASRHGQANTEAFF
>many|-|TRBV12-3/TRBV12-4|TRBJ2-2
TGTGCCAGCAGTAGAACCGGGACGGTGAACACCGGGGAGCTGTTTTTT
CASSRTGTVNTGELFF
>many|TRBD1|TRBV5-1|TRBJ1-2
TGCGCCAGCAGCCCCATATCGACAGGGGGCTTTACCCATGGCTACACCTTC
CASSPISTGGFTHGYTF
>many|-|TRBV12-3/TRBV12-4|TRBJ1-1
TGTGCCAGCAGTTCTGCATTTGGGACACAGAACACTGAAGCTTTCTTT
CASSSAFGTQNTEAFF
>many|-|TRBV20-1|TRBJ2-7
TGCAGTGCCTCGGGGTTAGGGGAGCAGTACTTC
CSASGLGEQYF
>many|TRBD1|TRBV19|TRBJ1-2
TGTGCCAGCAGAATGACAGGGGGCGAAGCCTACTATGGCTACACCTTC
CASRMTGGEAYYGYTF
>-|-|TRBV20-1|TRBJ2-7
TGCAGTGCTCAGCACTCACAGGTCCTTTGGGAGCAGTACTTC
CSAQHSQVLWEQYF
>many|TRBD2|TRBV6-1|TRBJ2-5
TGTGCCAGCAACTCACTTACGGGGGGGCCAGGAGAGACCCAGTACTTC
CASNSLTGGPGETQYF
>many|TRBD2|TRBV7-8|TRBJ2-2
TGTGCCAGCAGCTTAGGGGTGGGACTAGCAGGAGTCGGGGAGCTGTTTTTT
CASSLGVGLAGVGELFF
>many|-|TRBV27|TRBJ2-7
TGTGCCAGCAGTTTATCCGGCGGAGGATACTACGAGCAGTACTTC
CASSLSGGGYYEQYF
>many|-|TRBV12-3/TRBV12-4|TRBJ1-3
TGTGCCAGCAGTCTACAGGGAGTCGGAAACACCATATATTTT
CASSLQGVGNTIYF
>many|-|TRBV6-1|TRBJ1-5
TGTGCCAGCAGTGAGGGACTCAGTAGCAATCAGCCCCAGCATTTT
CASSEGLSSNQPQHF
>few|-|TRBV12-3/TRBV12-4|TRBJ2-7
TGTGCCAGCAGTTTTCCAGGGTCGTCCGAGCAGTACTTC
CASSFPGSSEQYF
>many|-|TRBV28|TRBJ1-5
TGTGCCAGCAGTTCTCAGGGGTTTCAGCCCCAGCATTTT
CASSSQGFQPQHF
>many|-|TRBV10-3|TRBJ1-5
TGTGCCATCAGCAGCGGGACCAATCAGCCCCAGCATTTT
CAISSGTNQPQHF
>many|-|TRBV25-1|TRBJ2-2
TGTGCCAGCTTCGCCGGGGAGCTGTTTTTT
CASFAGELFF
>many|TRBD2|TRBV6-5|TRBJ2-5
TGTGCCAGCAGTTACGGCGGGGGTGGTGAGACCCAGTACTTC
CASSYGGGGETQYF
>many|-|TRBV2|TRBJ2-7
TGTGCCAGCAGTGAAGCTCTCGTTGGGTTCTCCGAGCAGTACTTC
CASSEALVGFSEQYF
>many|TRBD1|TRBV12-3/TRBV12-4|TRBJ1-5
TGTGCCAGCAGTTTATCAGGGGGGGAGGCTCAGCCCCAGCATTTT
CASSLSGGEAQPQHF
>many|-|TRBV12-3/TRBV12-4|TRBJ2-7
TGTGCCAGCAGTTTAGCGCAGACGAGGTTGAGTTACGAGCAGTACTTC
CASSLAQTRLSYEQYF
>-|TRBD2|TRBV6-5|TRBJ2-2
TGTGCCAGCAGTTACTCCGCGGGGGGTGTTACCGGGGAGCTGTTTTTT
CASSYSAGGVTGELFF
>many|TRBD1|TRBV7-9|TRBJ1-2
TGTGCCAGCAGCTTTGGACAGGACTATGGCTACACCTTC
CASSFGQDYGYTF
>many|TRBD1|TRBV12-3/TRBV12-4|TRBJ1-1
TGTGCCAGCAAGCGACAGGGGGCCTCTGAAGCTTTCTTT
CASKRQGASEAFF
>many|TRBD1|TRBV20-1|TRBJ2-4
TGCAGTGCAGAACCGGGACAGGCGATTGAGTACGCCAAAAACATTCAGTACTTC
CSAEPGQAIEYAKNIQYF
>-|-|TRBV6-1|TRBJ1-5
TGTGCCAGCAGTGAAAACAGGGCCCTCGCTCAGCCCCAGCATTTT
CASSENRALAQPQHF
>many|TRBD2|TRBV20-1|TRBJ2-5
TGCAGTGCTAAACTAGCGGGAGGGGGAAAAGAGACCCAGTACTTC
CSAKLAGGGKETQYF
>-|-|TRBV12-3/TRBV12-4|TRBJ2-5
TGTGCCAGCAGTGGGGACTTCGGGACCCAGTACTTC
CASSGDFGTQYF
>many|TRBD1|TRBV6-5|TRBJ1-2
TGTGCCGGCGAGCCTGACAGGGGGCGAGGCTACACCTTC
CAGEPDRGRGYTF
>many|-|TRBV6-2/TRBV6-3|TRBJ1-1
TGTGCCAGCAGCGCTCGGGGCACTGAAGCTTTCTTT
CASSARGTEAFF
>many|-|TRBV7-3|TRBJ2-7
TGTGCCAGCAGCTTAGAACCGAACTACGAGCAGTACTTC
CASSLEPNYEQYF
>many|-|TRBV28|TRBJ1-5
TGTGCCAGCAGTTTTTTGGGTCAGCCCCAGCATTTT
CASSFLGQPQHF
>-|-|TRBV28|TRBJ2-2
TGTGCCAGCAGTTCCCCCCTCTGGGATTGGGGCACCGGGGAGCTGTTTTTT
CASSSPLWDWGTGELFF
>many|TRBD1|TRBV6-2/TRBV6-3|TRBJ1-2
TGTGCCAGCAGTTACCTCGGACAGGGCTATGGCTACACCTTC
CASSYLGQGYGYTF
>many|TRBD1|TRBV6-1|TRBJ2-7
TGTGCCAGCAGGGCCGGACAGGACAGCGACTACGAGCAGTACTTC
CASRAGQDSDYEQYF
>many|-|TRBV28|TRBJ2-5
TGTGCCAGCAGGGCCCCGGGAGAGACCCAGTACTTC
CASRAPGETQYF
>many|TRBD1|TRBV10-3|TRBJ2-5
TGTGCCATCAGGGCAGGGACAGGTGTTCAAGAGACCCAGTACTTC
CAIRAGTGVQETQYF
>few|-|TRBV20-1|TRBJ2-5
TGCAGTGCTAGCCGGCAGCAAGAGACCCAGTACTTC
CSASRQQETQYF
>-|-|TRBV25-1|TRBJ1-2
TGTGCCAGCAGTGGGACGATCTATGGCTACACCTTC
CASSGTIYGYTF
>-|-|TRBV28|TRBJ1-5
TGTGCCAGTAGTGATCCGATCGGGCAGCCCCAGCATTTT
CASSDPIGQPQHF
>-|TRBD1|TRBV12-5|TRBJ2-7
TGTGCTAGTGGTTTACTCCTCGGGACAGGGGGGACCTACGAGCAGTACTTC
CASGLLLGTGGTYEQYF